The text below deals with one TCR beta chain. The antigen remains undetermined. It was with 60 Vbeta and 13 Jbeta primers that the PCR ran. This table comes from immunoSEQ multiplex PCR, and its TCRdb copy is limited to in-frame clones, with some not included. The repertoire consists of 95,000 to 150,000 clones, with 15% occurring once and the leading ten covering about 2%. The junction had 5 bases not matched to a gene; V was cut back by 2 bases and J by 2 bases. CDR3 length: 15 amino acids. Germline loops: CDR1 SGDLS, CDR2 YYNGEE. This entry is derived from a study of cytomegalovirus exposure and HLA in healthy donors. Study outcomes and limitations: Looking again later, the authors saw that most CMV-associated TCR beta chains seemed HLA-restricted. Certain sequence variants were highly shared and formed a cluster, and this cluster was likely a sequencing artifact. Later analysis demonstrated an association between a missense DCLRE1C variant and TCR beta V- and J-gene trimming.

The receptor was isolated from a woman aged 18-29 years in good health and CMV-seronegative. The sequenced material came from PBMCs. The V and J genes are TRBV9 and TRBJ2-7; TRBD1 matches 9 bases. DNA of the CDR3: TGTGCCAGCAGCGTGGCCGGGACAGGGACCTACGAGCAGTACTTC. Protein sequence: CASSVAGTGTYEQYF.